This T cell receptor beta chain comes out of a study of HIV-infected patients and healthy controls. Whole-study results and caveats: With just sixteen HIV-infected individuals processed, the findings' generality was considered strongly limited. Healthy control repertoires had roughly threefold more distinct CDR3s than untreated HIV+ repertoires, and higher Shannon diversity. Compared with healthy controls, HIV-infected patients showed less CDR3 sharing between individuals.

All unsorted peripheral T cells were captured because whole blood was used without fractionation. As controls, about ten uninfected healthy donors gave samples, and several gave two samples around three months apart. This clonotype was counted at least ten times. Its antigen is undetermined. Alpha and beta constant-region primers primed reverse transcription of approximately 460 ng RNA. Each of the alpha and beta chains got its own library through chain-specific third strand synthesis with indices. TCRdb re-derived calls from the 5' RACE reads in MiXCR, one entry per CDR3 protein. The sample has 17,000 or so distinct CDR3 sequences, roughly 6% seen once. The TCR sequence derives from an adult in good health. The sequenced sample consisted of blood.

For the CDR3, the DNA is TGTGCCAGCAGTTTCACTAGGAACACAGATACGCAGTATTTT. The encoded protein is CASSFTRNTDTQYF. The gene calls are TRBV12-3 or TRBV12-4 and TRBJ2-3; the D gene is possibly TRBD2 (5 bases). V was pared by 3 bases and J by 2 bases, with 9 bases between. The CDR3 sequence is 14 residues long.